Each of the 4 T cell receptor beta chains below was sequenced from the same sample in a study of T cell repertoires in cytomegalovirus infection. In TCRdb, the reads were re-called with MiXCR into one record per CDR3 protein. In the table there are hundreds of thousands of distinct CDR3 sequences, 20% to 30% of which are singletons. Sample: CD8+ T cells from PBMCs. These receptors all stem from a human donor in good health (CMV status not recorded). Some clones in this sample may be carry-over from other donors' samples.

This clonotype was recorded at least ten times. This rearrangement joins TRBV10-2 to TRBJ1-3; possibly TRBD1 for D (5 bases). The V end was cut by 7 bases, the J end by 6 bases, with 10 bases between. There are 12 residues in the CDR3. The germline CDR1 and CDR2 sequences are WSHSY and SAAADI. The CDR3 bases are TGCGCCAGCACAGCAGGGCTAAACACCATATATTTT. Protein product: CASTAGLNTIYF.

There are a few counts of this clonotype. The genes are TRBV5-5 and TRBJ2-7, with D possibly being TRBD1 (6 bases). The V gene lost 3 bases and the J gene lost 4 bases, with 17 bases spanning the gap. The V gene's germline CDR1 is SGHKS and CDR2 YYEKEE (reference sequence). The CDR3 sequence is 15 residues long. The CDR3 reads CASSWDGDTGYEQYF. In DNA, the CDR3 is TGTGCCAGCAGCTGGGACGGGGACACGGGGTACGAGCAGTACTTC.

This sequence joins TRBV7-6 and TRBJ2-3; D is uncertain. The ends were cut back, 5 bases at V and 3 bases at J, with 9 bases in the middle. The CDR3 loop spans 13 amino acids. Per germline, CDR1 SGHVS and CDR2 FNYEAQ. The CDR3: CASSVESTDTQYF. For the CDR3, the DNA is TGTGCCAGCAGCGTAGAATCTACAGATACGCAGTATTTT.

This clonotype was observed many times. V and J are TRBV7-8 and TRBJ2-7, with D tentatively TRBD1 or TRBD2 (6 bases each). Germline V gene sequence: CDR1 SGHVS, CDR2 FQNEAQ. V was cut by 4 bases and J by 11 bases, with 18 bases left in between. This CDR3 has 13 amino acids. CDR3 region: CASSSGKGGSKYV. The CDR3 DNA is TGTGCCAGCAGCTCTGGGAAAGGGGGGTCGAAGTACGTC.